A single sample is the source of the 30 T cell receptor beta chains below, sequenced in a study of T cell responses to AZD1222 COVID-19 vaccine. Profiling relied on immunoSEQ multiplex PCR, and the TCRdb table lists in-frame clones only, not all of them. The repertoire holds 90,000 to 120,000 clones, with around nine tenths as singletons. The source was peripheral blood, collected 28 days after the second AZD1222 dose. The receptors stem from an adult who received the AZD1222 COVID-19 vaccine.

There are a few counts of this clone. V gene TRBV6-5 combines with J gene TRBJ2-1; TRBD2 might be the D (6 bases). Germline CDR1 is MNHEY and CDR2 is SVGAGI. The germline V and J ends were trimmed by 5 bases and 3 bases, with 11 bases remaining between them. The CDR3 is 14 amino acids. This chain's CDR3 is CASSTGTLYNEQFF. Here the CDR3 DNA reads TGTGCCAGCAGTACGGGGACTCTCTACAATGAGCAGTTCTTC.

The V call is TRBV6-5, the J call TRBJ1-1, with D unclear. The germline V gene encodes CDR1 MNHEY and CDR2 SVGAGI. V was trimmed by 0 bases and J by 5 bases, leaving 13 bases between them. The CDR3 runs 15 residues. The CDR3 sequence is CASSYSNRGNTEAFF. In DNA, the CDR3 is TGTGCCAGCAGTTACTCGAATCGAGGGAATACTGAAGCTTTCTTT.

The CDR3 loop is CASSPLGSSPTRRRENIQYF. CDR3 sequence (DNA): TGTGCCAGCAGTCCCCTAGGGAGCAGCCCTACGAGGAGAAGAGAAAACATTCAGTACTTC. The rearrangement links TRBV6-2 or TRBV6-3 to TRBJ2-4; tentatively, D is TRBD2 (5 bases). CDR3 length: 20 residues. The germline V gene encodes CDR1 MNHEY and CDR2 SVGEGT. Trimming removed 5 bases at V and 5 bases at J, with 31 bases between.

The rearrangement links TRBV11-3 to TRBJ2-3, with 10 bases identical to TRBD1. The CDR3 loop spans 16 amino acids. Germline trimming cut 1 base from V and 2 bases from J; bases unmatched to any gene: 3. CDR1 SGHNT and CDR2 YENEEA come from the germline V gene. CDR3: CASSLGGTGATDTQYF. CDR3 bases: TGTGCCAGCAGCTTAGGGGGGACAGGGGCCACAGATACGCAGTATTTT.

This chain joins TRBV7-9 and TRBJ2-7; the D gene is possibly TRBD1 (7 bases). With 1 base removed from V and 6 bases from J, the gap between germline ends came to 16 bases. This CDR3 comprises 15 residues. Germline CDR1 is SEHNR and CDR2 is FQNEAQ (reference sequence). CDR3 protein: CASSLVGQGGAEQYF. The CDR3 DNA reads as TGTGCCAGCAGCTTAGTGGGCCAGGGGGGCGCCGAGCAGTACTTC.

This chain connects TRBV12-5 to TRBJ2-7, with 14 bases that match TRBD2. Looked up from germline, CDR1 is LGHNT and CDR2 is FRNRAP. The V and J ends lost 1 base and 9 bases, in that order; junction bases with no gene match: 8. The length of the CDR3 is 16 residues. The CDR3 loop is CASGLAGTSGRILQYF. The CDR3 DNA follows: TGTGCTAGTGGTTTGGCCGGGACTAGCGGGAGAATTTTGCAGTACTTC.

The chain employs TRBV3-1 (or the pseudogene TRBV3-2) and TRBJ1-3, with a tentative D call TRBD1 (5 bases). Germline V gene lookup returns CDR1 LGHDT and CDR2 YNNKEL (reference sequence). Trimming shortened V by 7 bases and J by 0 bases, and 13 bases separated the two germline ends. This CDR3 contains 15 residues. In DNA form, the CDR3 reads TGTGCCAGCACCCAGCAGGGCAGCTCTGGAAACACCATATATTTT. It yields the protein CASTQQGSSGNTIYF.

The chain couples TRBV19 to TRBJ2-2; 7 bases fit TRBD1. The CDR3 is 14 residues long. Germline V gene sequence: CDR1 LNHDA, CDR2 SQIVND (reference sequence). The junction had 4 bases not matched to a gene; V was cut back by 4 bases and J by 5 bases. The CDR3 bases are TGTGCCAGTAGTACTTCAGGGGGAACCGGGGAGCTGTTTTTT. Protein: CASSTSGGTGELFF.

The chain employs TRBV18 and TRBJ1-1, with a weak D call TRBD1 (5 bases). The CDR3 contains 15 residues. Germline lookup yields CDR1 KGHSH and CDR2 LQKENI. V lost 1 base, J lost 1 base, and 10 bases lay in between. CDR3 sequence reads: CASSPRFGGNTEAFF. CDR3 DNA: TGTGCCAGCTCACCACGATTCGGGGGGAACACTGAAGCTTTCTTT.

The V gene is TRBV19, the J gene TRBJ1-2, with TRBD1 as a possible D gene (5 bases). The CDR3 runs 16 residues. CDR1 and CDR2 (germline): LNHDA, SQIVND (reference sequence). V was cut by 6 bases and J by 8 bases, with 25 bases left in between. CDR3 DNA: TGTGCCAGTAGCCCCCCAAGGAGACAGAGGGTTGGAGGCTACACCTTC. Protein: CASSPPRRQRVGGYTF.

Only one count was recorded for this clone. V gene TRBV3-1 (or the pseudogene TRBV3-2) combines with J gene TRBJ2-3; D gene ambiguous. The CDR3 has 17 amino acids. The V and J ends lost 0 bases and 0 bases respectively, with 13 bases between them. CDR1 and CDR2 (germline): LGHDT, YNNKEL (reference sequence). CDR3 sequence: CASSQDRWGTSTDTQYF. The CDR3 DNA is TGTGCCAGCAGCCAAGATCGGTGGGGAACTAGCACAGATACGCAGTATTTT.

The chain is built from TRBV6-5 and TRBJ1-1; 11 bases are shared with TRBD1. The CDR3 totals 15 residues. The V gene end was trimmed by 2 bases and the J gene end by 4 bases; junction bases not matched to a gene: 3. CDR1 MNHEY and CDR2 SVGAGI come from the germline V gene. The CDR3 DNA follows: TGTGCCAGCAGTTACGGGGACAGGGGGACCACTGAAGCTTTCTTT. Protein product: CASSYGDRGTTEAFF.

The rearrangement joins TRBV4-1 to TRBJ1-4, with TRBD1 matching over 7 bases. The CDR3 sequence is 14 residues long. With 4 bases clipped from V and 8 bases from J, the junction kept 7 bases outside the gene matches. Germline V CDR1 and CDR2: MGHRA, YSYEKL. The CDR3 here is CASSLDRVGEKLFF. The DNA for the CDR3 is TGCGCCAGCAGCCTCGACAGGGTTGGGGAAAAACTGTTTTTT.

J is TRBJ1-5 and V is TRBV6-5; tentative D call: TRBD1 (5 bases). The CDR3 is 14 residues long. Germline V CDR1 and CDR2: MNHEY, SVGAGI. V was pared by 8 bases and J by 0 bases, with 11 bases between. The DNA of the CDR3 is TGTGCCAGCTCGGTGGGGGGTAGCAATCAGCCCCAGCATTTT. Protein sequence: CASSVGGSNQPQHF.

This clone was picked up one time. The chain couples TRBV11-3 to TRBJ2-1; D remains unclear. The CDR3 length is 15 residues. Germline CDR1 SGHNT, CDR2 YENEEA. The V gene lost 5 bases and the J gene lost 0 bases, with 11 bases spanning the gap. The CDR3 DNA reads as TGTGCCAGCAGCCCCCACTCTGGCTCCTACAATGAGCAGTTCTTC. Translation: CASSPHSGSYNEQFF.

The V gene is TRBV7-2, the J gene TRBJ2-1; 11 bases line up with TRBD2. Per the germline V gene, CDR1 is SGHTA and CDR2 is FQGNSA. This CDR3 has 15 residues. The V segment lost 5 bases and the J segment 8 bases; nucleotides outside the gene matches: 8. The CDR3 DNA reads TGTGCCAGCAGCCTTAGCGGGAGGGCCGTCGATGAGCAGTTCTTC. This encodes CASSLSGRAVDEQFF.

DNA for the CDR3: TGTGCCAGCGTTAAGCAGGGGTCGAGCACAGATACGCAGTATTTT. It yields the protein CASVKQGSSTDTQYF. This chain uses TRBV2 with TRBJ2-3; perhaps TRBD1 as D (6 bases). V shed 8 bases and J shed 0 bases, with 15 bases lying between them. Germline V lookup: CDR1 SNHLY, CDR2 FYNNEI. CDR3 length: 15 amino acids. The full variable domain, rest sourced from reference TRBV2 and TRBJ2-3, is EPEVTQTPSHQVTQMGQEVILRCVPISNHLYFYWYRQILGQKVEFLVSFYNNEISEKSEIFDDQFSVERPDGSNFTLKIRSTKLEDSAMYFCASVKQGSSTDTQYFGPGTRLTVL.

The genes are TRBV6-2 or TRBV6-3 and TRBJ1-5, with D possibly matching TRBD1 (5 bases). Germline V lookup: CDR1 MNHEY, CDR2 SVGEGT. Trimming stripped 5 bases from V and 4 bases from J, with 18 bases between. The CDR3 loop spans 16 amino acids. The CDR3, as DNA: TGTGCCAGCAGTCGTCCCCCGGGACCCCCAAATCAGCCCCAGCATTTT. Translating it yields CASSRPPGPPNQPQHF.

This clone is a singleton in its sample. The chain combines TRBV7-2 with TRBJ1-2; D gene ambiguous. CDR3 length equals 13 residues. V lost 3 bases and J lost 6, with 11 bases in between. Germline V gene sequence: CDR1 SGHTA, CDR2 FQGNSA. CDR3 nucleotide sequence: TGTGCCAGCAGCTTGGGGAAGTGGAATGGCTACACCTTC. This sequence encodes CASSLGKWNGYTF.

The rearrangement joins TRBV5-1 to TRBJ1-6, with no clear D. V lost 2 bases, J lost 7 bases, and 7 bases lay in between. The germline CDR1 and CDR2 sequences are SGHRS and YFSETQ. CDR3 size: 13 residues. Here the CDR3 reads CASSFTMNSPLHF. In DNA form, the CDR3 reads TGCGCCAGCAGCTTTACCATGAATTCACCCCTCCACTTT.

This sequence joins TRBV5-4 and TRBJ2-3; weak D call: TRBD2 (7 bases). The CDR3 has 17 residues. Trimming stripped 4 bases from V and 2 bases from J, with 20 bases between. Per the germline V gene, CDR1 is SGHNT and CDR2 is YYREEE (reference sequence). CDR3 coding DNA: TGTGCCAGCAGCGTCCCTCCGGGCGGGGGCAACACAGATACGCAGTATTTT. This translates into CASSVPPGGGNTDTQYF.

J is TRBJ1-2 and V is TRBV28, with 8 nucleotides matching TRBD1. V dropped 6 bases and J dropped 4; count of bases not matched to a gene: 7. This CDR3 contains 14 residues. Germline values: CDR1 MDHEN, CDR2 SYDVKM. DNA of the CDR3: TGTGCCAGCAGATCCACAGGGGGTGGCTATGGCTACACCTTC. Protein product: CASRSTGGGYGYTF.

The chain has TRBV20-1 and TRBJ1-2; D not certain. The CDR3 sequence is 9 residues long. From germline, CDR1 is DFQATT and CDR2 SNEGSKA (reference sequence). In DNA form, the CDR3 reads TGCGGGTCGTACTATGGCTACACCTTC. Residues: CGSYYGYTF.

V and J are TRBV5-6 and TRBJ2-7, with TRBD1 matching over 8 bases. V shed 0 bases and J 5 bases; nucleotides not matched to a gene: 10. CDR1 and CDR2 (germline): SGHDT, YYEEEE. The CDR3 is 16 residues long. The DNA for the CDR3 is TGTGCCAGCAGCTTGGCGGGTCAGGGGGCTGGGAACGAGCAGTACTTC. This codes for CASSLAGQGAGNEQYF.

The chain carries TRBV3-1 (or the pseudogene TRBV3-2) and TRBJ2-3; D is undetermined. CDR1 LGHDT and CDR2 YNNKEL come from the germline V gene (reference sequence). V was clipped by 4 bases and J by 0 bases, with 11 bases between them. This CDR3 spans 15 amino acids. For the CDR3, the DNA is TGTGCCAGCAGCCCAGGAGCTAGTAGCACAGATACGCAGTATTTT. Its protein product is CASSPGASSTDTQYF.

The V gene is TRBV28, the J gene TRBJ1-2; no reliable D call. V lost 4 bases to trimming and J lost 4 bases, with 7 bases between them. Germline V gene lookup returns CDR1 MDHEN and CDR2 SYDVKM. This CDR3 has 12 amino acids. CDR3 DNA: TGTGCCAGCAGTTACAAGGGCTATGGCTACACCTTC. Its translation is CASSYKGYGYTF.

This chain uses TRBV28 with TRBJ1-5; the D is unclear. This CDR3 has 13 amino acids. CDR1 and CDR2 from the germline V gene are MDHEN and SYDVKM. Trimming cost V 1 base and J 0 bases, with 1 base left between them. This CDR3 reads CASSLFSNQPQHF. CDR3 DNA: TGTGCCAGCAGTTTATTTAGCAATCAGCCCCAGCATTTT.

The J gene is TRBJ1-3, the V gene TRBV9; unclear D gene. The CDR3 loop spans 15 amino acids. V lost 4 bases, J lost 0 bases, and 11 bases lay in between. Germline CDR1 reads SGDLS; CDR2 reads YYNGEE. The DNA of the CDR3 is TGTGCCAGCAGCCCTGACATCAACTCTGGAAACACCATATATTTT. This codes for CASSPDINSGNTIYF.

The genes are TRBV19 and TRBJ2-2, with D perhaps being TRBD1 or TRBD2 (5 bases each). The CDR3 contains 15 residues. Trimming pared 1 base from V and 4 bases from J, leaving 10 bases between. CDR1 LNHDA and CDR2 SQIVND come from the germline V gene (reference sequence). CDR3 in amino acids: CASSIGYGTTGELFF. The CDR3 DNA sequence: TGTGCCAGTAGTATAGGATACGGGACCACCGGGGAGCTGTTTTTT.

The CDR3 nucleotides read TGTGCCTGGAGTGTAATGACTAGCGGGAGGTTACAGTACTTC. Protein product: CAWSVMTSGRLQYF. This chain joins TRBV30 and TRBJ2-7; 13 nucleotides align to TRBD2. This CDR3 is built from 14 residues. CDR1 is GTSNPN and CDR2 is SVGIG in the germline V gene (reference sequence). The J segment lost 10 bases and the V segment lost 0 bases, leaving 6 bases of the junction unmatched.